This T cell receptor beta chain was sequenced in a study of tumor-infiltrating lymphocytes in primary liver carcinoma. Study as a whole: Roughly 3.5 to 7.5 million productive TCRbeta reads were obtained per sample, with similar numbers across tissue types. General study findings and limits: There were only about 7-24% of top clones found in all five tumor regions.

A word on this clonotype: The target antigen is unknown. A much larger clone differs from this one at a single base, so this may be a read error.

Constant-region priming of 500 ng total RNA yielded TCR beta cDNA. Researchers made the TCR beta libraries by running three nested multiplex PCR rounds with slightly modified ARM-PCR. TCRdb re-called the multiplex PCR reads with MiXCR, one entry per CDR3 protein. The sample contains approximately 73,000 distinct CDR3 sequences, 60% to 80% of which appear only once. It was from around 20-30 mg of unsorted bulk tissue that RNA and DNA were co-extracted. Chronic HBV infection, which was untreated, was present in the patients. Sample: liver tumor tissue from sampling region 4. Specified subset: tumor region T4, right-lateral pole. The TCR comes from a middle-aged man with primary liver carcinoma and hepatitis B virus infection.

CDR3 sequence (DNA): TGCGCCAGTTCCCAGGGTTTAGCAGATGTAAAACTGTTTTTT. Residues: CASSQGLADVKLFF. The J gene is TRBJ1-4, the V gene TRBV5-1; maybe TRBD1 (5 bases). Trimming cost V 8 bases and J 10 bases, with 21 bases left between them. The germline V gene has CDR1 SGHRS and CDR2 YFSETQ. The CDR3 sequence is 14 residues long.